These T cell receptor beta chains were read from a single sample in a study of identical twins. MiXCR, applied by TCRdb to the 5' RACE reads, yields one record per CDR3 protein. The sample contains 410,000 or so distinct CDR3 sequences, approximately 18% of which appear only once. What was sequenced was naive T cells sorted from blood. The source is a man in his fifties or sixties in good health. Both conserved end residues are part of each CDR3. The order of the fields is CDR3 protein, CDR3 DNA, clone size, V gene, J gene, D gene. A D gene is named only where the DNA matches it firmly. Where a row states a size, it is once, few, many or the class of an expanded clone; other rows omit it.

CDR3aa: CASSLDGATYEQYF
CDR3nt: TGTGCCAGCAGCTTAGACGGGGCCACCTACGAGCAGTACTTC
abundance: NA
v_gene: TRBV7-2
j_gene: TRBJ2-7
d_gene: NA

CDR3aa: CSARKTTGHGYTF
CDR3nt: TGCAGTGCTAGAAAAACGACAGGCCATGGCTACACCTTC
abundance: NA
v_gene: TRBV20-1
j_gene: TRBJ1-2
d_gene: NA

CDR3aa: CASSYYGEQFF
CDR3nt: TGTGCCAGCAGTTACTACGGTGAGCAGTTCTTC
abundance: few
v_gene: TRBV6-2/TRBV6-3
j_gene: TRBJ2-1
d_gene: NA

CDR3aa: CASSQADGGGDTEAFF
CDR3nt: TGTGCCAGCAGCCAAGCCGATGGGGGAGGTGACACTGAAGCTTTCTTT
abundance: many
v_gene: TRBV4-2
j_gene: TRBJ1-1
d_gene: NA

CDR3aa: CSAREAGGLYEQYF
CDR3nt: TGCAGTGCTAGAGAAGCGGGGGGGCTCTACGAGCAGTACTTC
abundance: NA
v_gene: TRBV20-1
j_gene: TRBJ2-7
d_gene: TRBD2

CDR3aa: CASSQDQVNSLREQYF
CDR3nt: TGCGCCAGCAGCCAAGACCAGGTTAATTCTCTACGGGAGCAGTACTTC
abundance: once
v_gene: TRBV4-3
j_gene: TRBJ2-7
d_gene: NA

CDR3aa: CASSQGRRMDTGELFF
CDR3nt: TGTGCCAGCAGCCAAGGTAGGCGAATGGACACCGGGGAGCTGTTTTTT
abundance: NA
v_gene: TRBV4-2
j_gene: TRBJ2-2
d_gene: NA

CDR3aa: CASSLGTASSYEQYF
CDR3nt: TGCGCCAGCAGCTTGGGAACAGCGAGCTCCTACGAGCAGTACTTC
abundance: many
v_gene: TRBV5-1
j_gene: TRBJ2-7
d_gene: NA

CDR3aa: CASSLRGGAGYEQYF
CDR3nt: TGCGCCAGCAGCTTGCGTGGCGGTGCCGGCTACGAGCAGTACTTC
abundance: few
v_gene: TRBV5-1
j_gene: TRBJ2-7
d_gene: NA

CDR3aa: CASSLYEVGELFF
CDR3nt: TGTGCCAGCAGTTTATATGAGGTTGGGGAGCTGTTTTTT
abundance: few
v_gene: TRBV28
j_gene: TRBJ2-2
d_gene: NA

CDR3aa: CASSGPAGGAYEQYF
CDR3nt: TGTGCCAGCAGTGGCCCGGCGGGGGGGGCCTACGAGCAGTACTTC
abundance: NA
v_gene: TRBV6-1
j_gene: TRBJ2-7
d_gene: TRBD2

CDR3aa: CASSSASGTDTQYF
CDR3nt: TGCGCCAGCAGCTCGGCTAGCGGCACAGATACGCAGTATTTT
abundance: few
v_gene: TRBV5-1
j_gene: TRBJ2-3
d_gene: NA

CDR3aa: CASSRDGYNSPLHF
CDR3nt: TGTGCCAGCAGCCGGGACGGATATAATTCACCCCTCCACTTT
abundance: many
v_gene: TRBV28
j_gene: TRBJ1-6
d_gene: NA

CDR3aa: CASSFERKNTGELFF
CDR3nt: TGTGCCAGCAGCTTCGAGAGGAAGAACACCGGGGAGCTGTTTTTT
abundance: NA
v_gene: TRBV11-1
j_gene: TRBJ2-2
d_gene: NA

CDR3aa: CASSPSVRTSDGNEQFF
CDR3nt: TGTGCCAGCTCACCATCGGTAAGGACTAGCGATGGAAATGAGCAGTTCTTC
abundance: NA
v_gene: TRBV18
j_gene: TRBJ2-1
d_gene: TRBD2

CDR3aa: CASSENPNQPQHF
CDR3nt: TGTGCCAGCAGTGAAAACCCGAATCAGCCCCAGCATTTT
abundance: once
v_gene: TRBV6-1
j_gene: TRBJ1-5
d_gene: NA

CDR3aa: CASSGLGPTEQYF
CDR3nt: TGTGCCAGCAGCGGACTAGGCCCCACCGAGCAGTACTTC
abundance: NA
v_gene: TRBV6-2/TRBV6-3
j_gene: TRBJ2-7
d_gene: TRBD2

CDR3aa: CASSVGGQETQYF
CDR3nt: TGTGCCAGCAGCGTAGGGGGGCAAGAGACCCAGTACTTC
abundance: few
v_gene: TRBV9
j_gene: TRBJ2-5
d_gene: NA

CDR3aa: CASSPSRGRSNEQFF
CDR3nt: TGTGCCAGCTCACCATCCCGGGGGCGTAGCAATGAGCAGTTCTTC
abundance: NA
v_gene: TRBV18
j_gene: TRBJ2-1
d_gene: NA

CDR3aa: CSVGDSREAEQYF
CDR3nt: TGCAGCGTCGGAGATTCCAGGGAGGCCGAGCAGTACTTC
abundance: few
v_gene: TRBV29-1
j_gene: TRBJ2-7
d_gene: NA

CDR3aa: CASSSEKIPGQGYEQYF
CDR3nt: TGTGCCAGCAGCTCGGAAAAGATCCCGGGACAAGGCTACGAGCAGTACTTC
abundance: many
v_gene: TRBV7-8
j_gene: TRBJ2-7
d_gene: NA

CDR3aa: CASTGTQGPNEQFF
CDR3nt: TGTGCCAGCACTGGGACACAGGGACCCAATGAGCAGTTCTTC
abundance: few
v_gene: TRBV6-1
j_gene: TRBJ2-1
d_gene: NA

CDR3aa: CASSLFDGETQYF
CDR3nt: TGTGCCAGCAGCTTATTCGACGGGGAGACCCAGTACTTC
abundance: NA
v_gene: TRBV5-5
j_gene: TRBJ2-5
d_gene: NA

CDR3aa: CSARTQGLQGYTF
CDR3nt: TGCAGTGCTAGAACCCAGGGCCTACAAGGGTACACCTTC
abundance: many
v_gene: TRBV20-1
j_gene: TRBJ1-2
d_gene: NA

CDR3aa: CASSLDRAPYEQYF
CDR3nt: TGTGCCAGCAGCTTGGACAGGGCCCCCTACGAGCAGTACTTC
abundance: NA
v_gene: TRBV7-2
j_gene: TRBJ2-7
d_gene: TRBD1

CDR3aa: CASSSPTGTGGGYTF
CDR3nt: TGTGCCAGCAGCTCCCCGACAGGGACGGGTGGTGGCTACACCTTC
abundance: NA
v_gene: TRBV9
j_gene: TRBJ1-2
d_gene: TRBD1

CDR3aa: CASSLGVVGGELFF
CDR3nt: TGTGCCAGCAGCTTGGGAGTTGTGGGCGGGGAGCTGTTTTTT
abundance: few
v_gene: TRBV11-3
j_gene: TRBJ2-2
d_gene: NA

CDR3aa: CASSYSLGKGNQPQHF
CDR3nt: TGTGCCAGCAGTTATTCGTTAGGGAAGGGCAATCAGCCCCAGCATTTT
abundance: NA
v_gene: TRBV6-2/TRBV6-3
j_gene: TRBJ1-5
d_gene: NA

CDR3aa: CASSPNGEKLFF
CDR3nt: TGTGCCAGCAGTCCGAACGGTGAAAAACTGTTTTTT
abundance: many
v_gene: TRBV6-6
j_gene: TRBJ1-4
d_gene: NA